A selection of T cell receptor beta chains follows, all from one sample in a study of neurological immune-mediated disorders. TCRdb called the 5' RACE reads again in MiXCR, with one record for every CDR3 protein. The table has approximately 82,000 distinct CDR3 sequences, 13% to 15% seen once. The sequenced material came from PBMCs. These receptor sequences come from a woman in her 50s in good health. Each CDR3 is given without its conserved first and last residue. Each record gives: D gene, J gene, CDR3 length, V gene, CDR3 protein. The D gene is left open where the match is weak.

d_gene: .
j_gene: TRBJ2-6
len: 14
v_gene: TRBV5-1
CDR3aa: ASSLAVLGGANVLT

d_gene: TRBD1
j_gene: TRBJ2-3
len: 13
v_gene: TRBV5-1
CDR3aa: ASSFLRDRDDTQY

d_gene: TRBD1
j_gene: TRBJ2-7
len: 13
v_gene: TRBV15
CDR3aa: AASRESGQGYEQY

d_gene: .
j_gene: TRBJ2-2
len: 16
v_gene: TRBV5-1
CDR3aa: ASSFPSEHTKNTGELF

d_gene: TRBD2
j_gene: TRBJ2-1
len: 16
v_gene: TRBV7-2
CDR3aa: ASSFDHVGSGGTNEQF

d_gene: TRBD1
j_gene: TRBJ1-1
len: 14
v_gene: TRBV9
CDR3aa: ASSAPQGPVNTEAF

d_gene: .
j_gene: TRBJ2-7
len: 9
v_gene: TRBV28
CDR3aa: ASSFRAEQY

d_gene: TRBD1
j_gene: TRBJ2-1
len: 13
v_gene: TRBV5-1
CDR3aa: ASTQTGGYVNEQF

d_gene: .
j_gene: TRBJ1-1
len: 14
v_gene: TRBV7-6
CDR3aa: ASSLRQGGANTEAF

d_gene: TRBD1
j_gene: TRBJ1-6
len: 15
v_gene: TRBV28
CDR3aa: ASSPRGTGGKNSPLH

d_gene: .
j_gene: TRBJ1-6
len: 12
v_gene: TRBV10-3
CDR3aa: AIRSGRENSPLH

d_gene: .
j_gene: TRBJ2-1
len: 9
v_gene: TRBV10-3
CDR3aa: AISDNNEQF

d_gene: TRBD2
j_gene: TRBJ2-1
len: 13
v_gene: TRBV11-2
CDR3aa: ASRKPGLAMDEQF

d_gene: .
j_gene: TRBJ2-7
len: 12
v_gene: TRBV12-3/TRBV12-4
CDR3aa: ASSLAGSSYEQY

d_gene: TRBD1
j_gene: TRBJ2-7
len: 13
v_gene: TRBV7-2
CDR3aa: ASSFRIQGSNEQY

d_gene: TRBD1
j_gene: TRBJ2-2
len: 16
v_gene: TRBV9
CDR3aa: ASSVDPQGHSVTGELF

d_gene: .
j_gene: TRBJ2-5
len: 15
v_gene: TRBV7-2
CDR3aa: ASSLLRDNEYQETQY

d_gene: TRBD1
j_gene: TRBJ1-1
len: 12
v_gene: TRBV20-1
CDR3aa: SAFQGQGNTEAF

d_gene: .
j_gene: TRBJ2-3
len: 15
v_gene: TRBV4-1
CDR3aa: ASSQDQTISSTDTQY

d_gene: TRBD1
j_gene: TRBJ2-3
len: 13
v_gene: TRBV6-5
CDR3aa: AIRADRGSTDTQY

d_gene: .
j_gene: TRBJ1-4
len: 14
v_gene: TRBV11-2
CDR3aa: ASSFQQAPFREKLF

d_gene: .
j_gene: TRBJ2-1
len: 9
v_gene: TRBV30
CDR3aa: AWTLAYEQF

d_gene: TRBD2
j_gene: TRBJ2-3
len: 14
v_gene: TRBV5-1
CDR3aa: ASSFRTSGAPDTQY

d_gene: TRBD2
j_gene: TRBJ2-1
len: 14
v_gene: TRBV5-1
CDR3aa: ASSYPTSGAANEQF

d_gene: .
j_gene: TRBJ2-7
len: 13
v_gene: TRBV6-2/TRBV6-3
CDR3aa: ASNDWGAGLYEQY

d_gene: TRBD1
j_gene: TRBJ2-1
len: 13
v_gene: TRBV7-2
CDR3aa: ASSLSGTGNNEQF

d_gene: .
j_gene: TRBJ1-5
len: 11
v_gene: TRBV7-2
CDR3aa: AISGADWQPQH

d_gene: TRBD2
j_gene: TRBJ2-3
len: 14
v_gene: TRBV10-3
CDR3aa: AIRGTSGTFTDTQY

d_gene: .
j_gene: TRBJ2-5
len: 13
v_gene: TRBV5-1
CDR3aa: ASSQTGMGQETQY

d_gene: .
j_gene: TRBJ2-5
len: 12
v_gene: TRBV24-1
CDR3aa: ATSDSVTQETQY

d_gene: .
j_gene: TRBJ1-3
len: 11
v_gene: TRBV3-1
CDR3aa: ASSHGSGNTIY

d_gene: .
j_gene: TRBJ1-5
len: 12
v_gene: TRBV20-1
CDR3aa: SAISNPRNQPQH

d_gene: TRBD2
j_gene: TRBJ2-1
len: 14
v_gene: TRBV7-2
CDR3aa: ASSRTSGLDYNEQF

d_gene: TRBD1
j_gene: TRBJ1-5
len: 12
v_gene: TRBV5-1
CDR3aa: ASSPGTEGQPQH

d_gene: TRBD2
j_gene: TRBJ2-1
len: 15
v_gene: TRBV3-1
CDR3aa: VSSHVRGTSGSNEQF

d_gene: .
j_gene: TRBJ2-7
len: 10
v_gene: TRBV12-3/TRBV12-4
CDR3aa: ASSSSAFEQY

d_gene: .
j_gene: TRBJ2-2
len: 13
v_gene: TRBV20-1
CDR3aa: SARDGTVNTGELF

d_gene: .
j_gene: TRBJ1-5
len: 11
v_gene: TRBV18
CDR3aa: ASSLSDTRPQH

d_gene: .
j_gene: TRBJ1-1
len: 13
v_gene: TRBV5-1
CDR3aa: ASRGGWGSNTEAF

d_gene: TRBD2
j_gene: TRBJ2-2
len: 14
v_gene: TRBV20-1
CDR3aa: SATLPGTSITGELF